This T cell receptor beta chain came from a study of T cell responses to AZD1222 COVID-19 vaccine. Measured with immunoSEQ multiplex PCR; TCRdb has only the in-frame clones, and not every one. The sample lists fewer than 200,000 clones, around 85% seen once, with roughly 0.98% in the top ten. This clone occurred a few times. Its antigen is not known. The germline gives CDR1 SGHAT, CDR2 FQNNGV. The V end lost 4 bases, the J end lost 4 bases, and 17 bases lay between the germline ends. The CDR3 has 15 amino acids. General study points: Among those given AZD1222, only 6 or 7 were seropositive at baseline. Possibly, clonal diversity was underestimated; donors were largely white British and included more females. Vaccine-associated CD4 TCRs ranged over spike, dominating at 160-218 and 743-854.

V is TRBV11-2 and J is TRBJ2-7; D could derive from TRBD1 or TRBD2 (5 bases each). The clonotype originates from an adult who received the AZD1222 COVID-19 vaccine. Sequenced material: peripheral blood, taken 28 days after the second AZD1222 dose. CDR3 DNA sequence: TGTGCCAGCAGCTCCGGACTGCCGGGGCCATACGAGCAGTACTTC. Translated: CASSSGLPGPYEQYF.